These 23 T cell receptor beta chains were all obtained from the same sample, sequenced in a study of T cells of healthy individuals. MiXCR was run by TCRdb on the 5' RACE reads, yielding one entry per CDR3 protein. The table shows 65,000 to 95,000 distinct CDR3 sequences, with about 4.8% occurring only once. The source of these receptors is a female donor in good health.

This clonotype occurred many times. This sequence joins TRBV7-2 and TRBJ2-1; TRBD2 matches 7 bases. Trimming took 3 bases from V and 7 from J; bases not matched to a gene: 9. The germline CDR1 and CDR2 sequences are SGHTA and FQGNSA. The CDR3 has 15 amino acids. CDR3 loop: CASSFGGGWRNEQFF. CDR3 nucleotide sequence: TGTGCCAGCAGCTTTGGGGGGGGGTGGAGAAATGAGCAGTTCTTC.

The chain employs TRBV20-1 and TRBJ2-1, with D unclear. Germline CDR1 reads DFQATT; CDR2 reads SNEGSKA (reference sequence). The CDR3 contains 14 residues. V was clipped by 5 bases and J by 7 bases, with 18 bases between them. DNA of the CDR3: TGCAGTGCTTTTAAGGAACGGAGTTTAAATGAGCAGTTCTTC. This encodes CSAFKERSLNEQFF.

Ten or more counts support this clonotype. This rearrangement joins TRBV7-9 to TRBJ2-1; D is ambiguous. The CDR3 spans 16 residues. Per germline, CDR1 SEHNR and CDR2 FQNEAQ (reference sequence). The V gene lost 5 bases and the J gene lost 6 bases, with 20 bases spanning the gap. CDR3 in amino acids: CASSPTLSARANEQFF. CDR3 nucleotides: TGTGCCAGCAGCCCAACCCTAAGCGCGCGAGCCAATGAGCAGTTCTTC.

This clonotype came up many times. The V gene is TRBV30, the J gene TRBJ2-6, with TRBD1 matching 7 bases. Germline loops: CDR1 GTSNPN, CDR2 SVGIG (reference sequence). The CDR3 is 16 residues long. V was clipped by 1 base and J by 2 bases; unmatched bases: 5. The CDR3 bases are TGTGCCTGGAGTGCCAGACAGGGAGCTGGGGCCAACGTCCTGACTTTC. Amino acids: CAWSARQGAGANVLTF.

In its sample, this clonotype was seen many times. The genes are TRBV7-2 and TRBJ1-1; 9 nucleotides line up with TRBD1. Germline values: CDR1 SGHTA, CDR2 FQGNSA. The CDR3 runs 18 residues. V lost 6 bases and J lost 3; bases outside the gene matches: 17. The CDR3 spells CASRSGLFRDRADTEAFF. The DNA for the CDR3 is TGTGCCAGCAGGTCCGGCCTTTTCCGGGACAGGGCCGACACTGAAGCTTTCTTT.

In this sample, this clonotype turned up many times. V usage is TRBV20-1 and J usage is TRBJ1-2; perhaps TRBD1 as D (5 bases). This CDR3 has 14 amino acids. The germline V gene has CDR1 DFQATT and CDR2 SNEGSKA (reference sequence). V lost 2 bases to trimming and J lost 8 bases, with 18 bases between them. Here the CDR3 DNA reads TGCAGTGCTAGAAACCGGGACGCTGCCGGCGGCTACACCTTC. Amino acid sequence: CSARNRDAAGGYTF.

This clonotype came up many times. This chain joins TRBV5-1 and TRBJ2-1; TRBD2 matches at 9 bases. CDR1 SGHRS and CDR2 YFSETQ come from the germline V gene. Trimming took 0 bases from V and 4 from J; bases not matched to a gene: 2. CDR3 length: 15 residues. CDR3 bases: TGCGCCAGCAGCTTGGAGGCGGGAGGGTACAATGAGCAGTTCTTC. This encodes CASSLEAGGYNEQFF.

CDR3 loop: CAWSGQVLNQPQHF. The CDR3 bases are TGTGCCTGGAGTGGACAGGTCCTCAATCAGCCCCAGCATTTT. The rearrangement joins TRBV30 to TRBJ1-5; weak D call: TRBD1 (6 bases). CDR3 length equals 14 residues. V lost 1 base to trimming and J lost 3 bases, with 10 bases between them. Looked up from germline, CDR1 is GTSNPN and CDR2 is SVGIG (reference sequence).

This clonotype appeared many times. This chain links TRBV14 with TRBJ2-1; 10 bases line up with TRBD2. CDR1 and CDR2 (germline): SGHDN, FVKESK. This CDR3 region has 15 residues. The V segment lost 1 base and the J segment 4 bases; nucleotides outside the gene matches: 1. CDR3 sequence (DNA): TGTGCCAGCAGCCAAGGACTAGCGGGTTACAATGAGCAGTTCTTC. It translates to CASSQGLAGYNEQFF.

Regarding this clonotype: A single base separates this from a much larger clone, so it may be a read error. The chain combines TRBV29-1 with TRBJ1-2; TRBD1 might be the D (5 bases). The V gene lost 4 bases and the J gene lost 8 bases, with 17 bases spanning the gap. The CDR3 runs to 13 residues. Germline-derived CDR1 and CDR2 are SQVTM and ANQGSEA. The CDR3 reads CSVGDSRMWGYTF. The CDR3 nucleotides read TGCAGCGTTGGAGACAGCCGTATGTGGGGCTACACCTTC. Using reference TRBV29-1 and TRBJ1-2 for the parts outside the CDR3, the full variable domain is SAVISQKPSRDICQRGTSLTIQCQVDSQVTMMFWYRQQPGQSLTLIATANQGSEATYESGFVIDKFPISRPNLTFSTLTVSNMSPEDSSIYLCSVGDSRMWGYTFGSGTRLTVV.

The table lists this clonotype with a few counts. This chain links TRBV6-2 or TRBV6-3 with TRBJ2-7; 12 nucleotides align to TRBD2. Germline-derived CDR1 and CDR2 are MNHEY and SVGEGT. The CDR3 extends over 21 amino acids. The trim removed 6 bases at V and 7 bases at J, leaving 28 bases unmatched. As DNA, the CDR3 is TGTGCCAGCAGCCCCGGGCCTAGCGGGAGGGTATCTAACGATCCTCCTGGAGAGCAGTACTTC. Its protein is CASSPGPSGRVSNDPPGEQYF.

This clonotype was counted ten times or more. J is TRBJ2-3 and V is TRBV10-3, with D possibly matching TRBD1 (7 bases). The CDR3 has 14 residues. The germline V and J ends were trimmed by 3 bases and 5 bases, with 12 bases remaining between them. Per the germline V gene, CDR1 is ENHRY and CDR2 is SYGVKD. CDR3 coding DNA: TGTGCCATCAGTGACGGCAGGGGGGAAGATACGCAGTATTTT. The encoded protein is CAISDGRGEDTQYF.

In its sample, this clonotype was seen a few times. This chain connects TRBV19 to TRBJ1-5; TRBD1 agrees at 9 bases. Germline V gene lookup returns CDR1 LNHDA and CDR2 SQIVND (reference sequence). The CDR3 is made up of 15 amino acids. Trimming cost V 4 bases and J 7 bases; bases outside gene matches: 8. This CDR3 is CASSKGGTGSQPQHF. CDR3 DNA sequence: TGTGCCAGTAGTAAAGGCGGGACAGGGTCACAGCCCCAGCATTTT.

This clonotype was detected many times. V is TRBV19 and J is TRBJ2-7; the D is unclear. V was pared by 5 bases and J by 6 bases, with 14 bases between. This CDR3 spans 13 amino acids. CDR1 and CDR2 from the germline V gene are LNHDA and SQIVND (reference sequence). The CDR3 nucleotides read TGTGCCAGTAGTTTGGCAGGTAAAGGCGAGCAGTACTTC. Residues: CASSLAGKGEQYF. Full variable domain (outside the CDR3, taken from reference TRBV19 and TRBJ2-7): DGGITQSPKYLFRKEGQNVTLSCEQNLNHDAMYWYRQDPGQGLRLIYYSQIVNDFQKGDIAEGYSVSREKKESFPLTVTSAQKNPTAFYLCASSLAGKGEQYFGPGTRLTVT.

In this sample, this clonotype turned up many times. The chain recombines TRBV7-2 with TRBJ2-3; 8 bases agree with TRBD2. Trimming at V came to 1 base and at J to 3 bases, leaving 3 bases not matched to a gene. This CDR3 has 15 amino acids. Per the germline V gene, CDR1 is SGHTA and CDR2 is FQGNSA. The CDR3 coding sequence is TGTGCCAGCAGCTTAGGGAGCGGGAGAACAGATACGCAGTATTTT. It encodes CASSLGSGRTDTQYF.

V usage is TRBV14 and J usage is TRBJ1-4; no clear D. The germline V and J ends were trimmed by 5 bases and 0 bases, with 10 bases remaining between them. Per germline, CDR1 SGHDN and CDR2 FVKESK. The CDR3 sequence is 15 residues long. The CDR3 DNA is TGTGCCAGCAGCTCTCGGACTTCAACTAATGAAAAACTGTTTTTT. Its protein is CASSSRTSTNEKLFF.

This clonotype was counted between two and nine times. The chain recombines TRBV6-5 with TRBJ2-3; D perhaps matches TRBD2 (5 bases). Germline V lookup: CDR1 MNHEY, CDR2 SVGAGI. This CDR3 contains 14 residues. The V end was cut by 6 bases, the J end by 4 bases, with 14 bases between. The DNA for the CDR3 is TGTGCCAGCAGGCGGGTGAGAAGGGCAGATACGCAGTATTTT. Amino acid sequence: CASRRVRRADTQYF.

This clonotype was found many times. In DNA form, the CDR3 reads TGTGCCAGCAACGCCGGGACAGGGGTCTCCTACGAGCAGTACTTC. Residues: CASNAGTGVSYEQYF. V is TRBV7-9 and J is TRBJ2-7, with 10 bases that match TRBD1. The CDR3 is 15 residues long. CDR1 is SEHNR and CDR2 is FQNEAQ in the germline V gene (reference sequence). J lost 0 bases, V lost 7 bases, and 6 bases had no gene match.

This clonotype was seen repeatedly, ten times or more. The chain carries TRBV7-9 and TRBJ2-7; 10 nucleotides line up with TRBD2. Losses at the gene ends were 6 bases for V and 5 bases for J; bases not matched to a gene: 7. The germline V gene encodes CDR1 SEHNR and CDR2 FQNEAQ (reference sequence). CDR3 length: 14 amino acids. This CDR3 is CASRGVAGGNEQYF. The CDR3 region has the DNA TGTGCCAGCAGGGGGGTAGCGGGAGGTAACGAGCAGTACTTC. The variable domain in full, completed from reference TRBV7-9 and TRBJ2-7, reads DTGVSQNPRHKITKRGQNVTFRCDPISEHNRLYWYRQTLGQGPEFLTYFQNEAQLEKSRLLSDRFSAERPKGSFSTLEIQRTEQGDSAMYLCASRGVAGGNEQYFGPGTRLTVT.

This clonotype was seen repeatedly, ten times or more. The J gene is TRBJ2-1, the V gene TRBV10-3; no clear D. Trimming removed 1 base at V and 8 bases at J, with 12 bases between. The germline gives CDR1 ENHRY, CDR2 SYGVKD. The CDR3 loop spans 14 amino acids. In nucleotides, the CDR3 is TGTGCCATCAGTGAGTTGGGTAGTGTCGATGAGCAGTTCTTC. Translation gives CAISELGSVDEQFF.

This clonotype was found many times. The chain joins TRBV6-2 or TRBV6-3 to TRBJ1-5; D perhaps matches TRBD1 (6 bases). Trimming left V 2 bases short and J 8 bases short, with 13 bases between. Germline assignment: CDR1 MNHEY and CDR2 SVGEGT. The CDR3 contains 14 residues. The CDR3: CASSYIRGGEPQHF. The DNA for the CDR3 is TGTGCCAGCAGTTACATCAGGGGTGGGGAGCCCCAGCATTTT.

V and J are TRBV7-6 and TRBJ2-7; 10 bases match TRBD2. This CDR3 spans 15 amino acids. The germline V gene has CDR1 SGHVS and CDR2 FNYEAQ. Trimming took 2 bases from V and 2 from J; bases not matched to a gene: 3. The CDR3 bases are TGTGCCAGCAGCTTACTAGCGGGGGAAGCCTACGAGCAGTACTTC. It encodes CASSLLAGEAYEQYF.

J is TRBJ2-1 and V is TRBV12-3 or TRBV12-4; TRBD2 aligns across 10 bases. This CDR3 contains 16 residues. Trimming at V came to 5 bases and at J to 7 bases, leaving 11 bases not matched to a gene. CDR3 DNA: TGTGCCAGCAGTCCCACCCTTAGCGGGAGGCGGAATGAGCAGTTCTTC. It translates to CASSPTLSGRRNEQFF.